The 25 T cell receptor beta chains presented below share a single source sample, sequenced in a study of blood T cell repertoires in COVID-19. Sequenced by immunoSEQ multiplex PCR; TCRdb stores in-frame clones only, minus some. The profile covers some 60,000 clones, with about 91% appearing a single time and about 2.1% taken by the ten largest. Material for sequencing was peripheral blood. All receptors come from a man aged 55 to 70 with acute or convalescent COVID-19.

The rearrangement uses TRBV7-3 and TRBJ2-2; the match to TRBD2 covers 7 bases. The CDR3 runs 17 residues. The junction had 11 bases not matched to a gene; V was cut back by 5 bases and J by 2 bases. Germline assignment: CDR1 SGHTA and CDR2 FQGTGA. CDR3 nucleotides: TGTGCCAGCAGCCCGATAAGGCGGGAGATTAACACCGGGGAGCTGTTTTTT. Encoded protein: CASSPIRREINTGELFF.

This chain joins TRBV6-5 and TRBJ1-5, with 8 bases matching TRBD1. CDR3 length: 16 residues. Germline CDR1 MNHEY, CDR2 SVGAGI. Losses at the gene ends were 3 bases for V and 2 bases for J; bases not matched to a gene: 6. CDR3 region: CASSYGQGGGNQPQHF. CDR3 coding DNA: TGTGCCAGCAGTTATGGACAGGGCGGCGGCAATCAGCCCCAGCATTTT.

The chain links TRBV7-9 to TRBJ1-1; D is unclear. The CDR3 consists of 13 residues. From germline, CDR1 is SEHNR and CDR2 FQNEAQ (reference sequence). Trimming pared 3 bases from V and 5 bases from J, leaving 10 bases between. The CDR3 here is CASSFHGDTEAFF. CDR3 bases: TGTGCCAGCAGCTTTCACGGTGATACTGAAGCTTTCTTT.

The chain links TRBV28 to TRBJ1-2; possibly TRBD1 for D (6 bases). V lost 5 bases and J lost 2, with 15 bases in between. Germline V lookup: CDR1 MDHEN, CDR2 SYDVKM. This CDR3 region has 15 residues. CDR3: CASSIFYRENYGYTF. The CDR3 region has the DNA TGTGCCAGCAGTATCTTTTACAGGGAAAACTATGGCTACACCTTC.

V is TRBV6-1 and J is TRBJ1-2; D might be TRBD1 (5 bases). The CDR3 has 13 amino acids. The germline V gene has CDR1 MNHNS and CDR2 SASEGT. V lost 5 bases, J lost 4 bases, and 11 bases lay in between. CDR3 amino acids: CASSQTGFYGYTF. In DNA, the CDR3 is TGTGCCAGCAGTCAAACAGGATTCTATGGCTACACCTTC.

With regard to this clone: This CDR3 is also generated by other DNA sequences in the sample. The rearrangement joins TRBV5-1 to TRBJ2-7, with 10 bases that match TRBD2. Germline CDR1 reads SGHRS; CDR2 reads YFSETQ. CDR3 length: 15 residues. V dropped 0 bases and J dropped 3; count of bases not matched to a gene: 3. The CDR3 nucleotides are TGCGCCAGCAGCTTGGGATTAGCGGGAGGCTACGAGCAGTACTTC. Encoded protein: CASSLGLAGGYEQYF.

This clone was picked up a small number of times. The genes are TRBV6-2 or TRBV6-3 and TRBJ1-5, with a tentative D call TRBD1 (5 bases). The CDR3 covers 15 residues. The V gene lost 2 bases and the J gene lost 4 bases, with 12 bases spanning the gap. Germline V CDR1 and CDR2: MNHEY, SVGEGT. In DNA form, the CDR3 reads TGTGCCAGCAGTTACGACAGCCGCCGTAATCAGCCCCAGCATTTT. This encodes CASSYDSRRNQPQHF.

In this sample, this clone turned up a few times. The CDR3 nucleotides read TGTGCCAGCAGACTGGGGAGAGGCTCGGCAAGAGAGACCCAGTACTTC. Its translation: CASRLGRGSARETQYF. The chain joins TRBV13 to TRBJ2-5, with D maybe TRBD2 (5 bases). The germline V and J ends were trimmed by 6 bases and 4 bases, with 21 bases remaining between them. Germline V lookup: CDR1 PRHDT, CDR2 FYEKMQ (reference sequence). The length of the CDR3 is 16 residues.

The V gene is TRBV4-3, the J gene TRBJ2-1; 9 positions match TRBD1. Trimming removed 6 bases from V and 8 bases from J; junction bases left unmatched: 11. CDR3 size: 15 residues. CDR1 LGHNA and CDR2 YSLEER come from the germline V gene. CDR3 region: CASSALGQGLDEQFF. CDR3 coding DNA: TGCGCCAGCAGTGCCCTAGGACAGGGGCTGGATGAGCAGTTCTTC.

The chain employs TRBV5-1 and TRBJ2-1; 9 positions match TRBD2. CDR1 SGHRS and CDR2 YFSETQ come from the germline V gene. Trimming at V came to 4 bases and at J to 7 bases, leaving 18 bases not matched to a gene. The CDR3 totals 18 residues. The CDR3 loop is CASSRTLAGSPGGNEQFF. CDR3 coding DNA: TGCGCCAGCAGCCGTACTCTAGCGGGATCTCCTGGAGGGAATGAGCAGTTCTTC. The entire variable domain, with the rest obtained from reference TRBV5-1 and TRBJ2-1, is as follows: KAGVTQTPRYLIKTRGQQVTLSCSPISGHRSVSWYQQTPGQGLQFLFEYFSETQRNKGNFPGRFSGRQFSNSRSEMNVSTLELGDSALYLCASSRTLAGSPGGNEQFFGPGTRLTVL.

The V gene is TRBV5-8, the J gene TRBJ2-1; TRBD1 agrees at 8 bases. V was pared by 4 bases and J by 8 bases, with 5 bases of the junction left unmatched. There are 13 residues in the CDR3. The germline CDR1 and CDR2 sequences are SGHTS and YDEGEE. CDR3 loop: CASSPTGVDEQFF. For the CDR3, the DNA is TGTGCCAGCAGCCCGACAGGGGTGGATGAGCAGTTCTTC.

The chain carries TRBV20-1 and TRBJ2-3, with 8 bases that match TRBD2. Germline CDR1 reads DFQATT; CDR2 reads SNEGSKA (reference sequence). This CDR3 comprises 20 residues. V trimming: 3 bases; J trimming: 4 bases; junction bases outside the gene matches: 24. CDR3 amino acids: CSASKTGLEIASIGSDTQYF. DNA for the CDR3: TGCAGTGCTAGTAAAACGGGACTAGAGATCGCTTCGATTGGATCAGATACGCAGTATTTT.

The V call is TRBV7-2, the J call TRBJ1-2, with 8 bases lining up with TRBD1. Germline assignment: CDR1 SGHTA and CDR2 FQGNSA. This CDR3 is built from 15 residues. Trimming cost V 6 bases and J 4 bases; bases outside gene matches: 10. The CDR3 nucleotides read TGTGCCAGCAGTCACGGACAGGGACCCTCCTATGGCTACACCTTC. The encoded protein is CASSHGQGPSYGYTF.

V is TRBV5-1 and J is TRBJ2-3; 7 bases map to TRBD1. The V gene's germline CDR1 is SGHRS and CDR2 YFSETQ. V dropped 1 base and J dropped 1; count of bases not matched to a gene: 3. The CDR3 runs to 15 residues. CDR3 sequence: CASSLKGAGTDTQYF. Written as DNA, the CDR3 is TGCGCCAGCAGCTTGAAGGGGGCTGGCACAGATACGCAGTATTTT.

J is TRBJ2-1 and V is TRBV11-1; 8 bases fit TRBD2. Germline CDR1 is SGHAT and CDR2 is FQDESV (reference sequence). CDR3 length equals 15 residues. Trimming removed 5 bases from V and 6 bases from J; junction bases left unmatched: 9. DNA for the CDR3: TGTGCCAGCAGCCCCCCCAGCGGGAGACGCAATGAGCAGTTCTTC. This encodes CASSPPSGRRNEQFF.

The chain links TRBV5-1 to TRBJ2-5; TRBD1 aligns across 9 bases. Looked up from germline, CDR1 is SGHRS and CDR2 is YFSETQ. The CDR3 loop spans 15 amino acids. The V and J ends lost 3 bases and 5 bases, in that order; junction bases with no gene match: 8. CDR3 residues: CASSSKQGAGETQYF. The CDR3 DNA reads TGCGCCAGCAGCTCCAAACAGGGGGCCGGGGAGACCCAGTACTTC.

The chain recombines TRBV7-3 with TRBJ2-7, with D possibly being TRBD2 (6 bases). Trimming took off 1 base at V and 3 bases at J, with 16 bases between the two ends. The germline V gene has CDR1 SGHTA and CDR2 FQGTGA. The CDR3 contains 16 residues. CDR3: CASSLIGGDGIYEQYF. The CDR3 coding sequence is TGTGCCAGCAGCTTAATAGGAGGGGACGGGATCTACGAGCAGTACTTC. Full variable domain (outside the CDR3, taken from reference TRBV7-3 and TRBJ2-7): GAGVSQTPSNKVTEKGKYVELRCDPISGHTALYWYRQSLGQGPEFLIYFQGTGAADDSGLPNDRFFAVRPEGSVSTLKIQRTERGDSAVYLCASSLIGGDGIYEQYFGPGTRLTVT.

The chain joins TRBV27 to TRBJ2-2; TRBD2 agrees at 11 bases. The CDR3 sequence is 18 residues long. Germline values: CDR1 MNHEY, CDR2 SMNVEV (reference sequence). Unmatched junction bases numbered 9, after V lost 3 bases and J lost 3 bases. The CDR3 protein is CASSFRLAGGYYTGELFF. Written as DNA, the CDR3 is TGTGCCAGCAGTTTTCGTCTAGCGGGAGGTTATTACACCGGGGAGCTGTTTTTT.

The count of this clone is one. This chain links TRBV29-1 with TRBJ1-1; 7 nucleotides line up with TRBD1. The CDR3 loop spans 13 amino acids. The J segment lost 3 bases and the V segment lost 5 bases, leaving 6 bases of the junction unmatched. Germline V gene data show CDR1 as SQVTM and CDR2 as ANQGSEA. DNA for the CDR3: TGCAGCGTTCTGACAGGGCTTTACACTGAAGCTTTCTTT. Translation: CSVLTGLYTEAFF. The full variable domain, completed using reference TRBV29-1 and TRBJ1-1, is SAVISQKPSRDICQRGTSLTIQCQVDSQVTMMFWYRQQPGQSLTLIATANQGSEATYESGFVIDKFPISRPNLTFSTLTVSNMSPEDSSIYLCSVLTGLYTEAFFGQGTRLTVV.

In this sample, this clone turned up once. The V gene is TRBV5-5, the J gene TRBJ1-3; 11 bases fit TRBD1. V was pared by 5 bases and J by 0 bases, with 7 bases of the junction left unmatched. Germline lookup yields CDR1 SGHKS and CDR2 YYEKEE (reference sequence). This CDR3 comprises 17 residues. The CDR3 DNA sequence: TGTGCCAGCAGGCTCGGGACAGGGGGTGTCTCTGGAAACACCATATATTTT. This translates into CASRLGTGGVSGNTIYF.

This clone was detected only a few times. J is TRBJ1-3 and V is TRBV10-2; D unclear. The V gene lost 7 bases and the J gene lost 4 bases, with 11 bases spanning the gap. Germline V gene sequence: CDR1 WSHSY, CDR2 SAAADI. This CDR3 is 13 amino acids long. Here the CDR3 reads CASNPGIGNTIYF. The CDR3 region has the DNA TGCGCCAGCAACCCAGGTATCGGAAACACCATATATTTT.

The V gene is TRBV4-2, the J gene TRBJ1-1; TRBD1 is a possible D gene (5 bases). This CDR3 comprises 16 residues. Trimming removed 3 bases at V and 0 bases at J, with 14 bases between. Germline values: CDR1 LGHNA, CDR2 YNFKEQ. CDR3 sequence: CASSQDIRNVNTEAFF. CDR3 bases: TGTGCCAGCAGCCAGGACATCCGGAATGTGAACACTGAAGCTTTCTTT.

The rearrangement uses TRBV7-2 and TRBJ2-1, with a weak D call TRBD1 (5 bases). Trimming cost V 1 base and J 7 bases, with 14 bases left between them. The CDR3 contains 15 residues. Germline CDR1 and CDR2: SGHTA and FQGNSA. The CDR3 coding sequence is TGTGCCAGCAGCTTAGACTTTCAGGGTACGAATGAGCAGTTCTTC. This codes for CASSLDFQGTNEQFF.

The V gene is TRBV20-1, the J gene TRBJ2-7, with 10 bases that match TRBD1. The V gene end was trimmed by 3 bases and the J gene end by 5 bases; junction bases not matched to a gene: 10. From germline, CDR1 is DFQATT and CDR2 SNEGSKA (reference sequence). CDR3 length: 15 amino acids. The CDR3 sequence is CSASTGGTGVDEQYF. CDR3 DNA sequence: TGCAGTGCTAGTACAGGAGGGACAGGGGTCGACGAGCAGTACTTC.

The chain recombines TRBV3-1 (or the pseudogene TRBV3-2) with TRBJ2-2, with a weak D call TRBD1 (6 bases). This CDR3 spans 12 amino acids. V was cut by 8 bases and J by 6 bases, with 10 bases left in between. Germline V CDR1 and CDR2: LGHDT, YNNKEL (reference sequence). The DNA of the CDR3 is TGTGCCAGCGAACAGGGCCCCGGGGAGCTGTTTTTT. Its protein is CASEQGPGELFF.